This entry concerns a single TCR beta chain. The target antigen is unknown. This sample is drawn from a study of CD8 T cells in ankylosing spondylitis. Study results and limitations: Enrichment of disease-linked clones was reportedly significant in matched ankylosing spondylitis synovial fluid. One TCR beta motif, made up of 7 or 8 highly homologous variants, appeared characteristic of ankylosing spondylitis blood.

Preparation of TCR beta libraries was done by quantitative 5'-RACE with molecular barcodes. From the 5' RACE reads, TCRdb called clonotypes with MiXCR, one entry per CDR3 protein. In the table there are approximately 200,000 distinct CDR3 sequences, around 13% of which are singletons. CDR1 and CDR2 (germline): SEHNR, FQNEAQ (reference sequence). Trimming pared 2 bases from V and 4 bases from J, leaving 8 bases between. This CDR3 is built from 13 residues. The clonotype comes from a male donor with ankylosing spondylitis or in good health (not recorded which). The chain has TRBV7-9 and TRBJ1-2, with a weak D call TRBD1 (5 bases). The sample was blood, either unsorted or a sorted T cell fraction (not recorded which). Here the CDR3 DNA reads TGTGCCAGCAGCTTAATGACAGCCTATGGCTACACCTTC. Its protein product is CASSLMTAYGYTF.